What follows are 3 T cell receptor beta chains derived from one specimen sequenced in a study of OX40 agonist ivuxolimab in advanced cancers. Libraries were prepared by immunoSEQ multiplex PCR; TCRdb keeps only in-frame clonotypes and omits some of them. Of about 75,000 clones listed, roughly nine tenths are singletons. Sample: CD4+ or CD8+ T cells sorted from blood, taken in a trial of the OX40 agonist ivuxolimab. All receptors come from an adult with an advanced solid tumor such as melanoma, head and neck, liver or kidney cancer.

The chain recombines TRBV7-6 with TRBJ2-3; 8 bases line up with TRBD1. With V trimmed by 1 base and J by 5 bases, 8 bases remained unmatched. The CDR3 totals 16 residues. Germline CDR1 and CDR2: SGHVS and FNYEAQ. The CDR3 sequence is CASSLEPTGALDTQYF. CDR3 DNA sequence: TGTGCCAGCAGCTTAGAGCCGACAGGGGCTTTAGATACGCAGTATTTT.

The chain joins TRBV7-9 to TRBJ2-5; 10 bases match TRBD2. CDR1 SEHNR and CDR2 FQNEAQ come from the germline V gene (reference sequence). This CDR3 is built from 12 residues. The CDR3 spells CATGTSVETQYF. The CDR3 bases are TGTGCTACCGGGACTAGCGTCGAGACCCAGTACTTC.

The chain has TRBV6-4 and TRBJ2-7, with D tentatively TRBD1 or TRBD2 (5 bases each). Deletions cut 8 bases from V and 5 bases from J, with 19 bases between. Germline V lookup: CDR1 MRHNA, CDR2 SNTAGT. The CDR3 runs to 14 residues. This CDR3 reads CASYAGTHYDEQYF. CDR3 DNA: TGTGCCAGCTATGCCGGGACCCACTACGACGAGCAGTACTTC.